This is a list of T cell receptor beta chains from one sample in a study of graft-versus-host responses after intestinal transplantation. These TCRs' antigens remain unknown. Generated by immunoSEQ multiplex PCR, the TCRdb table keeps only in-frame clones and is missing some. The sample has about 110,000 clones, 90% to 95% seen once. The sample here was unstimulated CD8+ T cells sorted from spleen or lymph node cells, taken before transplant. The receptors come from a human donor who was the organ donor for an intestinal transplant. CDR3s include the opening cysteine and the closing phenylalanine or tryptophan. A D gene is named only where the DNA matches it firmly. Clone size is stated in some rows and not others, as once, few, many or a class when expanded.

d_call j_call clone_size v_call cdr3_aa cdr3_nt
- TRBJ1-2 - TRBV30 CAWSVQGGSYGYTF TGTGCCTGGAGTGTACAAGGGGGGTCCTATGGCTACACCTTC
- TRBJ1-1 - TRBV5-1 CASSPNIWGLNTEAFF TGCGCCAGCAGCCCCAACATTTGGGGGTTGAACACTGAAGCTTTCTTT
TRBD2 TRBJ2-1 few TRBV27 CASSLWLAGLNEQFF TGTGCCAGCAGTTTGTGGCTAGCGGGCCTCAATGAGCAGTTCTTC
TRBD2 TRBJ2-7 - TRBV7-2 CASSLVQTSGRDEQYF TGTGCCAGCAGCTTAGTCCAGACTAGCGGGCGTGACGAGCAGTACTTC
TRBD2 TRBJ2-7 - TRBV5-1 CASSLALAGATYEQYF TGCGCCAGCAGCCTAGCGCTAGCGGGAGCAACTTACGAGCAGTACTTC
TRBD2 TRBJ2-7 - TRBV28 CASRGLAGGEQYF TGTGCCAGCAGGGGACTAGCGGGAGGCGAGCAGTACTTC
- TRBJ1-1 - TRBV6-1 CASSEQQGVRTEAFF TGTGCCAGCAGTGAGCAACAGGGAGTAAGGACTGAAGCTTTCTTT
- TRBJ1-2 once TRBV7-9 CASSLGYYGYTF TGTGCCAGCAGCTTGGGATACTATGGCTACACCTTC
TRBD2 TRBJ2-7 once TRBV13 CASTPSSGYFYEQYF TGTGCCAGCACCCCGTCTAGCGGATACTTCTACGAGCAGTACTTC
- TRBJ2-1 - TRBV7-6 CASSLAPYWGDRLNNEQFF TGTGCCAGCAGCTTAGCTCCTTACTGGGGGGACAGACTGAACAATGAGCAGTTCTTC
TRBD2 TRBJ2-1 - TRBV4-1 CASSPLPLAGGYNEQFF TGCGCCAGCAGCCCCCTCCCACTAGCGGGAGGGTACAATGAGCAGTTCTTC
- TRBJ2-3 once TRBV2 CASSEALPGPGSTDTQYF TGTGCCAGCAGTGAAGCGCTTCCCGGCCCCGGCAGCACAGATACGCAGTATTTT
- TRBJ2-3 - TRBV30 CAWALGTDTQYF TGTGCCTGGGCCCTGGGGACAGATACGCAGTATTTT
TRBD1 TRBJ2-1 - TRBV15 CATRLGTGPKYYNEQFF TGTGCCACCAGGCTCGGGACAGGGCCGAAATACTACAATGAGCAGTTCTTC
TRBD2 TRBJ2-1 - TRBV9 CASSVASGRMNEQFF TGTGCCAGCAGCGTAGCTAGCGGGAGGATGAATGAGCAGTTCTTC
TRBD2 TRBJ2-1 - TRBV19 CASTTWVAGAHEQFF TGTGCCAGTACTACATGGGTAGCGGGAGCTCATGAGCAGTTCTTC
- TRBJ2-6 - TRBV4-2 CASSQEPGSGANVLTF TGTGCCAGCAGCCAAGAGCCCGGGTCAGGGGCCAACGTCCTGACTTTC
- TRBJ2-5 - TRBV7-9 CASSLGSQETQYF TGTGCCAGCAGCTTAGGCTCGCAAGAGACCCAGTACTTC
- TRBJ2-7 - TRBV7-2 CASSLAGGRYEQYF TGTGCCAGCAGCTTAGCGGGAGGTCGGTACGAGCAGTACTTC
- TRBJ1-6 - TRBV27 CASSYNSPLHF TGTGCCAGCTCCTATAATTCACCCCTCCACTTT
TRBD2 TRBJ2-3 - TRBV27 CASGLAGSATQYF TGTGCCAGCGGACTAGCGGGGAGCGCCACGCAGTATTTT
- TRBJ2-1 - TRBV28 CASTLGWGGTQETYNEQFF TGTGCCAGCACCCTGGGGTGGGGCGGGACCCAAGAGACATACAATGAGCAGTTCTTC
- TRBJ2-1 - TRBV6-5 CASSYSQGNLEFF TGTGCCAGCAGTTACTCACAGGGTAATCTGGAGTTCTTC
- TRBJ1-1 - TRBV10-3 CAISESWRPGEAFF TGTGCCATCAGTGAGTCGTGGCGGCCAGGTGAAGCTTTCTTT
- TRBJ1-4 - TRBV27 CASSPWDGNEKLFF TGTGCCAGCAGTCCGTGGGACGGTAATGAAAAACTGTTTTTT
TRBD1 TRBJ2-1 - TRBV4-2 CASSQDTGGNEQFF TGTGCCAGCAGCCAAGATACAGGGGGCAATGAGCAGTTCTTC